This is a list of T cell receptor beta chains from one sample in a study of OX40 agonist ivuxolimab in advanced cancers. Sequencing used immunoSEQ multiplex PCR; TCRdb keeps in-frame clones, though not all of them. The sample includes about 45,000 clones, roughly 84% seen only once; the top ten take 2% to 3%. The sample was CD4+ or CD8+ T cells sorted from blood, taken in a trial of the OX40 agonist ivuxolimab. Source of these receptors: an adult with an advanced solid tumor such as melanoma, head and neck, liver or kidney cancer. The conserved cysteine and the conserved F or W are not part of the CDR3 here. D genes are given only for firm matches.

>12|TRBD2|TRBV6-5
ASSYQGLAGEVY
>13|TRBD2|TRBV7-2
ASSQDWAGADEQY
>14|TRBD2|TRBV9
ASSVLLAGVYNEQF
>10|-|TRBV5-4
ASSYRSTEAF
>13|TRBD1|TRBV28
ASRPHTGGLAEAF
>14|TRBD1|TRBV5-1
ASSLYPGQAQETQY
>11|-|TRBV6-5
ASSQGHVYEQY
>12|-|TRBV9
ASSPSIPGEEQY
>12|-|TRBV6-5
ASRERVATYEQY
>13|-|TRBV6-9
ASSYAGEATYEQY
>12|-|TRBV30
AWAGGAPYNEQF